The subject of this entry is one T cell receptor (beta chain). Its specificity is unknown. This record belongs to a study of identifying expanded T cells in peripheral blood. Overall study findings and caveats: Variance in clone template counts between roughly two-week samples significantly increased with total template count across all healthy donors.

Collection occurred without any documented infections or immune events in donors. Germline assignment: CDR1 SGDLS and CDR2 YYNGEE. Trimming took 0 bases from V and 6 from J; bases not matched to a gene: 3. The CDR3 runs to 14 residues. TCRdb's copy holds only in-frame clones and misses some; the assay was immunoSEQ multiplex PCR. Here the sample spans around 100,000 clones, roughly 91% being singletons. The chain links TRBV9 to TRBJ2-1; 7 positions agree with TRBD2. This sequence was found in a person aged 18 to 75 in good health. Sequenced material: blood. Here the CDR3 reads CASSVEWTSNEQFF. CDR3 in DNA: TGTGCCAGCAGCGTAGAATGGACTAGCAATGAGCAGTTCTTC. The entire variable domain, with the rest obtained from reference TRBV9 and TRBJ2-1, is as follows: DSGVTQTPKHLITATGQRVTLRCSPRSGDLSVYWYQQSLDQGLQFLIQYYNGEERAKGNILERFSAQQFPDLHSELNLSSLELGDSALYFCASSVEWTSNEQFFGPGTRLTVL.